A single sample gave rise to the 7 T cell receptor beta chains below, sequenced in a study of blood T cell repertoires in COVID-19. Profiling relied on immunoSEQ multiplex PCR, and the TCRdb table lists in-frame clones only, not all of them. The top ten hold approximately 0.99% of the sample, which has fewer than 450,000 clones, roughly 87% seen once. Sequencing was done on a sample of PBMCs or T cells enriched from blood (not recorded which). The receptors were gathered from a woman in her twenties or thirties who had recovered from COVID-19.

The V gene is TRBV6-2 or TRBV6-3, the J gene TRBJ2-7; 10 bases align to TRBD2. The V and J ends lost 2 bases and 1 base, in that order; junction bases with no gene match: 5. The CDR3 spans 16 residues. The germline gives CDR1 MNHEY, CDR2 SVGEGT. Written as DNA, the CDR3 is TGTGCCAGCAGTTACCCAGAGACTAGCGGGTCCTACGAGCAGTACTTC. It encodes CASSYPETSGSYEQYF.

The chain uses TRBV7-9 and TRBJ2-1; TRBD2 aligns across 8 bases. Germline V gene sequence: CDR1 SEHNR, CDR2 FQNEAQ (reference sequence). The length of the CDR3 is 15 residues. V lost 8 bases, J lost 1 base, and 7 bases stayed unmatched. CDR3 residues: CASGGGGISYNEQFF. DNA for the CDR3: TGTGCCAGCGGTGGCGGGGGGATATCCTACAATGAGCAGTTCTTC.

The V call is TRBV2, the J call TRBJ1-5; 8 bases map to TRBD1. After removal of 3 bases from V and 3 bases from J, the junction contained 4 bases not matched to a gene. The CDR3 has 15 residues. In germline, CDR1 is SNHLY, CDR2 FYNNEI. The CDR3, as DNA: TGTGCCAGCAGTGAGAACAGGGGGGACAATCAGCCCCAGCATTTT. This gives the protein CASSENRGDNQPQHF.

J is TRBJ2-3 and V is TRBV28; TRBD2 agrees at 8 bases. CDR3 length: 15 amino acids. The V gene's germline CDR1 is MDHEN and CDR2 SYDVKM. The ends lost 3 bases at V and 5 bases at J; junction bases unmatched: 7. This CDR3 is CASSLLAGGKDTQYF. The CDR3 DNA follows: TGTGCCAGCAGTTTGTTGGCGGGGGGAAAAGATACGCAGTATTTT.

V is TRBV29-1 and J is TRBJ2-4, with D perhaps matching TRBD1 (6 bases). CDR1 SQVTM and CDR2 ANQGSEA come from the germline V gene. With 2 bases removed from V and 9 bases from J, the gap between germline ends came to 11 bases. The CDR3 runs to 12 residues. The CDR3 sequence: CSVELQGSIQYF. CDR3 nucleotide sequence: TGCAGCGTTGAATTACAGGGCAGCATTCAGTACTTC.

This clone has only a few counts. The chain uses TRBV15 and TRBJ1-2; D perhaps matches TRBD1 (5 bases). This CDR3 spans 15 amino acids. V shed 0 bases and J shed 8 bases, with 16 bases lying between them. Looked up from germline, CDR1 is LNHNV and CDR2 is YYDKDF (reference sequence). The CDR3 reads CATSRDGGTTSGYTF. CDR3 DNA sequence: TGTGCCACCAGCAGAGATGGGGGGACGACCTCAGGCTACACCTTC. The full variable domain, its missing parts supplied by reference TRBV15 and TRBJ1-2, is DAMVIQNPRYQVTQFGKPVTLSCSQTLNHNVMYWYQQKSSQAPKLLFHYYDKDFNNEADTPDNFQSRRPNTSFCFLDIRSPGLGDTAMYLCATSRDGGTTSGYTFGSGTRLTVV.

The V call is TRBV5-4, the J call TRBJ1-1; D is uncertain. The CDR3 runs to 14 residues. V gave up 4 bases and J gave up 0 bases, with 10 bases separating them. Germline V gene lookup returns CDR1 SGHNT and CDR2 YYREEE (reference sequence). The CDR3 loop is CASSPREVNTEAFF. In DNA, the CDR3 is TGTGCCAGCAGCCCCCGGGAGGTGAACACTGAAGCTTTCTTT.